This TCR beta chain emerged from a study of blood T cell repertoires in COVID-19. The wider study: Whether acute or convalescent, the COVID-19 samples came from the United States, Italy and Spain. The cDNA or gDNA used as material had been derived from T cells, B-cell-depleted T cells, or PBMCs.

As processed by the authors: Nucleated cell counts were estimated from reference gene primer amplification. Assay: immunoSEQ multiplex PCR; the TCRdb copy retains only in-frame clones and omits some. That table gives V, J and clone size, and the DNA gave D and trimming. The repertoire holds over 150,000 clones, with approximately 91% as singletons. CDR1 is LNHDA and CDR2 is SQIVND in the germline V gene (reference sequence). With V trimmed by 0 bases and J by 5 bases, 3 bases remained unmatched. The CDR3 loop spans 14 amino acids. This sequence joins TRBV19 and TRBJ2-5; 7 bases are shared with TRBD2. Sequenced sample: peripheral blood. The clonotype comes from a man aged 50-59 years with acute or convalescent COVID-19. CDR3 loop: CASSIDVGGETQYF. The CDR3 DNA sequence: TGTGCCAGTAGTATAGATGTCGGGGGGGAGACCCAGTACTTC.